The 8 T cell receptor beta chains below were found in one sample sequenced in a study of CD8+ T cells in alopecia areata. Extracted from the samples, RNA was reverse transcribed into cDNA to serve as the sequencing template. Here immunoSEQ multiplex PCR was the method, and the copy in TCRdb shows in-frame clones only, minus some. Altogether 150,000 to 200,000 clones are present, 55% to 75% being singletons, with the ten largest covering approximately 15%. Treatment described: oral pan-JAK inhibitor, 5-10 mg twice daily. The sequences come from CD4+ T cells sorted from blood, collected at week 24, from a patient treated with tofacitinib. The receptors here all came from a human donor with alopecia areata.

V gene TRBV29-1 combines with J gene TRBJ2-3; D call uncertain. CDR3 length: 13 amino acids. The ends were cut back, 7 bases at V and 2 bases at J, with 13 bases in the middle. Germline CDR1 reads SQVTM; CDR2 reads ANQGSEA. The CDR3 sequence is CSAKPPVTDTQYF. Here the CDR3 DNA reads TGCAGCGCCAAGCCCCCAGTCACAGATACGCAGTATTTT.

This clone has a handful of counts. The CDR3 coding sequence is TGTGCCAGTAGAACAACCTTACTAGCAGATACGCAGTATTTT. Translated: CASRTTLLADTQYF. V is TRBV2 and J is TRBJ2-3; tentative D call: TRBD2 (5 bases). Trimming left V 9 bases short and J 4 bases short, with 17 bases between. Germline V gives CDR1 SNHLY, CDR2 FYNNEI. CDR3 length equals 14 residues.

This clone showed up just once. This chain joins TRBV2 and TRBJ1-2; tentatively, D is TRBD1 (6 bases). CDR3 length equals 14 residues. V gave up 7 bases and J gave up 2 bases, with 14 bases separating them. CDR1 and CDR2 from the germline V gene are SNHLY and FYNNEI. The CDR3 protein is CASTPQGLNYGYTF. The DNA for the CDR3 is TGTGCCAGCACCCCCCAGGGGTTAAACTATGGCTACACCTTC.

This clone was detected once. Other nucleotide sequences from this sample produce the same CDR3. The chain recombines TRBV5-1 with TRBJ2-5; either TRBD1 or TRBD2 may fit D (5 bases each). This CDR3 contains 14 residues. Per the germline V gene, CDR1 is SGHRS and CDR2 is YFSETQ. Trimming cost V 3 bases and J 2 bases, with 11 bases left between them. CDR3 in amino acids: CASSSGTAQETQYF. CDR3 DNA sequence: TGCGCCAGCAGCTCCGGGACGGCACAAGAGACCCAGTACTTC.

There are a few counts of this clone. The V call is TRBV30, the J call TRBJ2-3; D not certain. Trimming stripped 4 bases from V and 1 base from J, with 6 bases between. CDR3 length: 12 amino acids. CDR1 is GTSNPN, CDR2 SVGIG, per germline (reference sequence). The CDR3 coding sequence is TGTGCCTGGAACCCTGGCACAGATACGCAGTATTTT. Translating it yields CAWNPGTDTQYF.

The V and J genes are TRBV2 and TRBJ2-4; 8 bases agree with TRBD1. V lost 6 bases, J lost 11 bases, and 12 bases stayed unmatched. The CDR3 contains 14 residues. Germline V lookup: CDR1 SNHLY, CDR2 FYNNEI. The CDR3 here is CASSVPGQASFQYF. In nucleotides, the CDR3 is TGTGCCAGCAGCGTCCCGGGACAGGCCAGTTTTCAGTACTTC.

The chain recombines TRBV29-1 with TRBJ1-1; D remains unclear. This CDR3 contains 13 residues. From germline, CDR1 is SQVTM and CDR2 ANQGSEA. The V and J ends lost 4 bases and 0 bases respectively, with 9 bases between them. The DNA of the CDR3 is TGCAGCGTTGCTGGACTCCTGAACACTGAAGCTTTCTTT. This sequence encodes CSVAGLLNTEAFF.

In this sample, this clone turned up a few times. V gene TRBV29-1 combines with J gene TRBJ2-3; a weak D match, TRBD1 (5 bases). Germline CDR1 reads SQVTM; CDR2 reads ANQGSEA. V gave up 4 bases and J gave up 4 bases, with 12 bases separating them. This CDR3 is built from 13 residues. Here the CDR3 reads CSVGTRVADTQYF. The CDR3 bases are TGCAGCGTTGGGACCAGGGTCGCAGATACGCAGTATTTT.